The entry below describes one T cell receptor (beta chain). The antigen remains unidentified. CD45RO-negative cells were positively selected for CCR7, leaving out terminally differentiated effector memory CD45RA+ cells. The source of the sample is a study of shared clonotypes between healthy human individuals. TCRdb's copy holds only in-frame clones and misses some; the assay was immunoSEQ multiplex PCR. Of almost 700,000 clones listed, just over 90% are singletons. Whole-study findings and limits: Exclusively blood specimens were collected; tissue repertoires likely differ. Clonotypes that were shared across four donors made up approximately 5% of naive CD4 clonotypes. Naive subsets generally had larger estimated richness than memory subsets.

The germline V gene has CDR1 MDHEN and CDR2 SYDVKM. The CDR3 contains 10 residues. V lost 7 bases, J lost 2 bases, and 1 base lay in between. J is TRBJ2-3 and V is TRBV28, with D hard to call. The sequence derives from a man under 40 in good health. The sample was naive CD8+ T cells sorted from blood. The chain's CDR3 is CASNTDTQYF. The CDR3 DNA sequence: TGTGCCAGCAACACAGATACGCAGTATTTT.